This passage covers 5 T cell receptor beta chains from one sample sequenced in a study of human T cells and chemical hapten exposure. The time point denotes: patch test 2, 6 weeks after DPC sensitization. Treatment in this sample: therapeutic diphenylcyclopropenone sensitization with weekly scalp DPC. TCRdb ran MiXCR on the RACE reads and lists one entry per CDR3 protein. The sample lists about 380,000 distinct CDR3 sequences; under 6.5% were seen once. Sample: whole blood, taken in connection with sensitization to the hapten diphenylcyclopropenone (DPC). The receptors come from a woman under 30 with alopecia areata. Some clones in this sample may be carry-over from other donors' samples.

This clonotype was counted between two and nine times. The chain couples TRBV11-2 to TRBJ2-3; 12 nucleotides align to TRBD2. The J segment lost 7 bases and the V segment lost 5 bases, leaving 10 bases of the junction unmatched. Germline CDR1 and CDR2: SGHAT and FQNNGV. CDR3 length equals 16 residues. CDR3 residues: CASSRTGLAGRNTQYF. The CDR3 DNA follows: TGTGCCAGCAGCCGGACAGGACTAGCGGGGAGAAATACGCAGTATTTT.

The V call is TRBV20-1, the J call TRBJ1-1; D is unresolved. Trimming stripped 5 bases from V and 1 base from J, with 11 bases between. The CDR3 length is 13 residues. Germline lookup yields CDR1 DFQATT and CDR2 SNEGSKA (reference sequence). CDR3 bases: TGCAGTGCTCAGGCATGGGGGAACACTGAAGCTTTCTTT. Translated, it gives CSAQAWGNTEAFF.

The CDR3 here is CASSVGEGTDTQYF. CDR3 in DNA: TGTGCCAGCAGCGTAGGAGAGGGCACAGATACGCAGTATTTT. The gene calls are TRBV9 and TRBJ2-3; no clear D gene. CDR1 is SGDLS and CDR2 is YYNGEE in the germline V gene. The CDR3 contains 14 residues. The ends were cut back, 0 bases at V and 1 base at J, with 6 bases in the middle.

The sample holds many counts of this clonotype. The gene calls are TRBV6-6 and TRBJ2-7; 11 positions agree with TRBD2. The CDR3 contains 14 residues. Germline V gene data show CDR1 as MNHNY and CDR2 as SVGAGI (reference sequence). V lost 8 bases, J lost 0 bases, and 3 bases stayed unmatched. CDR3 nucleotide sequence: TGTGCCAGCTCCGGGACTAGCGGCTCCTACGAGCAGTACTTC. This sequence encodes CASSGTSGSYEQYF.

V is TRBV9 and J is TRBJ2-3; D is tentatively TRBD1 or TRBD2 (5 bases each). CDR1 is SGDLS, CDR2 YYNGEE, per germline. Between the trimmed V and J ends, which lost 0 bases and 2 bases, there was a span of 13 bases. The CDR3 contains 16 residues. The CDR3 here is CASSVDGAAPTDTQYF. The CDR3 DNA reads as TGTGCCAGCAGCGTAGACGGGGCCGCACCCACAGATACGCAGTATTTT.